The entry below gives a single T cell receptor (beta chain) sequence along with its context. Germline V lookup: CDR1 SGHAT, CDR2 FQNNGV. Trimming stripped 5 bases from V and 8 bases from J, with 7 bases between. The CDR3 has 11 residues. Authors' processing steps: Estimates of nucleated cell counts were drawn from the amplification of reference gene primers. Libraries were prepared by immunoSEQ multiplex PCR; TCRdb keeps only in-frame clonotypes and omits some of them. That table supplies the V and J calls and clone size; D and trimming were determined from the DNA. The table includes 200,000 to 250,000 clones, 84% detected once. The sample originates from a study of blood T cell repertoires in COVID-19. Study-level background: Samples representing acute and convalescent COVID-19 were sourced from the United States, Italy and Spain. PBMCs, B-cell-depleted T cells, or T cells were the source of the cDNA or gDNA that made up the material.

The source material was peripheral blood. This chain uses TRBV11-2 with TRBJ2-4, with D possibly being TRBD1 (6 bases). The sequence was obtained from a woman between 50 and 59 years old with active or convalescent COVID-19. This CDR3 is CASSNRDIQYF. In nucleotides, the CDR3 is TGTGCCAGCAGCAACAGGGACATTCAGTACTTC.